This T cell receptor (beta chain) was sequenced during a study of T cells in tuberculosis. Time point described: new active TB diagnosis, blood taken before or within 7 days of starting treatment. Measured with immunoSEQ multiplex PCR; TCRdb has only the in-frame clones, and not every one. The sample lists around 33,000 clones, 93% occurring once. Germline CDR1 KGHSH, CDR2 LQKENI. V gave up 1 base and J gave up 0 bases, with 19 bases separating them. CDR3 length equals 19 residues. This specimen consisted of PBMCs, obtained at tuberculosis diagnosis. The chain carries TRBV18 and TRBJ2-1; tentatively, D is TRBD1 (6 bases). The sequence was obtained from an adult with tuberculosis. The CDR3 is CASSPLRLDRTSSYNEQFF. The CDR3, as DNA: TGTGCCAGCTCACCACTAAGACTCGACAGGACTTCCTCCTACAATGAGCAGTTCTTC.